The 27 T cell receptor beta chains presented below share a single source sample, sequenced in a study of blood T cell repertoires in COVID-19. The repertoire was sequenced with immunoSEQ multiplex PCR; TCRdb's copy has only in-frame clones and lacks some. The table includes roughly 82,000 clones, about four fifths detected once. The sequencing sample was made of peripheral blood. The receptors shown here come from a man in his 60s with acute or convalescent COVID-19.

The genes are TRBV6-5 and TRBJ2-2; D remains unclear. This CDR3 is 11 amino acids long. V gave up 8 bases and J gave up 2 bases, with 3 bases separating them. The germline CDR1 and CDR2 sequences are MNHEY and SVGAGI. CDR3 sequence: CASSNTGELFF. The CDR3 DNA sequence: TGTGCCAGCTCTAACACCGGGGAGCTGTTTTTT.

The chain couples TRBV2 to TRBJ1-4, with 7 bases fitting TRBD1. The CDR3 is 14 residues long. Germline values: CDR1 SNHLY, CDR2 FYNNEI. J gave up 3 bases and V 8 bases, and 6 bases lay outside the gene matches. The CDR3 DNA is TGTGCCAGCGGGGACAGCCAGGCTAATGAAAAACTGTTTTTT. It encodes CASGDSQANEKLFF.

The J gene is TRBJ1-1, the V gene TRBV5-1, with 10 positions matching TRBD1. This CDR3 spans 14 amino acids. V shed 4 bases and J 1 base; nucleotides not matched to a gene: 1. Germline V gene sequence: CDR1 SGHRS, CDR2 YFSETQ. DNA for the CDR3: TGCGCCAGCAGCGGACAGGGGGGGAACACTGAAGCTTTCTTT. Its translation: CASSGQGGNTEAFF.

This clone was seen once. The chain links TRBV9 to TRBJ1-2; no clear D. The CDR3 is made up of 14 amino acids. V was trimmed by 4 bases and J by 6 bases, leaving 16 bases between them. The germline V gene has CDR1 SGDLS and CDR2 YYNGEE. CDR3 amino acids: CASSNPVEGHGYTF. The CDR3 DNA reads as TGTGCCAGCAGCAACCCGGTGGAGGGCCATGGCTACACCTTC.

V gene TRBV7-2 combines with J gene TRBJ2-1; TRBD1 aligns across 7 bases. This CDR3 has 13 amino acids. With 5 bases clipped from V and 6 bases from J, the junction kept 4 bases outside the gene matches. Per the germline V gene, CDR1 is SGHTA and CDR2 is FQGNSA. The CDR3 loop is CASSADRFNEQFF. For the CDR3, the DNA is TGTGCCAGCAGCGCGGACAGGTTCAATGAGCAGTTCTTC.

The genes are TRBV7-9 and TRBJ2-7; 10 bases map to TRBD2. J was trimmed by 5 bases and V by 5 bases; bases with no gene match: 6. The CDR3 is 14 amino acids. Germline V gives CDR1 SEHNR, CDR2 FQNEAQ (reference sequence). CDR3 in DNA: TGTGCCAGCAGCATGGGTAGCGGGAGGAACGAGCAGTACTTC. It yields the protein CASSMGSGRNEQYF.

The chain uses TRBV7-2 and TRBJ2-2; 15 bases match TRBD2. This CDR3 comprises 18 residues. The germline gives CDR1 SGHTA, CDR2 FQGNSA. Unmatched junction bases numbered 4, after V lost 3 bases and J lost 2 bases. CDR3 bases: TGTGCCAGCAGCTTGGGGGGACTAGCGGGAGGCAACACCGGGGAGCTGTTTTTT. It is translated as CASSLGGLAGGNTGELFF.

The chain has TRBV5-8 and TRBJ2-7, with 11 bases fitting TRBD2. Germline CDR1 SGHTS, CDR2 YDEGEE. The V gene end was trimmed by 0 bases and the J gene end by 4 bases; junction bases not matched to a gene: 6. The CDR3 length is 16 residues. The CDR3: CASSLALAGGLYEQYF. CDR3 nucleotide sequence: TGTGCCAGCAGCTTGGCTCTAGCGGGGGGTCTTTACGAGCAGTACTTC.

This clone has a single count. The chain is built from TRBV6-5 and TRBJ1-2; 9 bases agree with TRBD1. Trimming removed 9 bases from V and 3 bases from J; junction bases left unmatched: 5. Per germline, CDR1 MNHEY and CDR2 SVGAGI. The CDR3 loop spans 13 amino acids. In DNA form, the CDR3 reads TGTGCCAGTACAGGGGGCTCGGACTATGGCTACACCTTC. Protein sequence: CASTGGSDYGYTF.

The CDR3 loop reads CASSPTGTTNEKLFF. CDR3 coding DNA: TGTGCCAGCAGCCCAACCGGGACAACTAATGAAAAACTGTTTTTT. The chain recombines TRBV7-9 with TRBJ1-4; D is unclear. V lost 5 bases and J 0 bases, leaving 10 bases between the germline ends. The CDR3 sequence is 15 residues long. The germline gives CDR1 SEHNR, CDR2 FQNEAQ (reference sequence).

The J gene is TRBJ2-1, the V gene TRBV10-1; 11 bases match TRBD2. The CDR3 is 14 residues long. V shed 6 bases, J shed 8 bases, and the junction held 6 bases outside the gene matches. Germline values: CDR1 WNHNN, CDR2 SYGVQD (reference sequence). The DNA of the CDR3 is TGCGCCAGCAGCTTGACTAGCGGGACGGATGAGCAGTTCTTC. This gives the protein CASSLTSGTDEQFF.

The chain has TRBV28 and TRBJ2-1; 8 bases align to TRBD2. Per the germline V gene, CDR1 is MDHEN and CDR2 is SYDVKM. The CDR3 has 14 amino acids. V was pared by 8 bases and J by 6 bases, with 9 bases of the junction left unmatched. The CDR3: CASSRGGSTNEQFF. CDR3 nucleotide sequence: TGTGCCAGCTCACGGGGGGGGAGCACCAATGAGCAGTTCTTC.

The V call is TRBV28, the J call TRBJ1-5, with 9 bases matching TRBD1. Trimming cost V 7 bases and J 7 bases; bases outside gene matches: 11. Germline V gives CDR1 MDHEN, CDR2 SYDVKM. The length of the CDR3 is 15 residues. The CDR3 sequence is CASKLQGAPGQPQHF. Written as DNA, the CDR3 is TGTGCCAGCAAACTACAGGGGGCGCCAGGACAGCCCCAGCATTTT.

This chain links TRBV12-3 or TRBV12-4 with TRBJ1-3; D is uncertain. V lost 6 bases, J lost 3 bases, and 3 bases lay in between. The CDR3 is 11 amino acids. The DNA for the CDR3 is TGTGCCAGCAGCCTTGGAAACACCATATATTTT. Residues: CASSLGNTIYF.

V usage is TRBV12-5 and J usage is TRBJ2-1; D is uncertain. Trimming removed 1 base at V and 8 bases at J, with 12 bases between. Looked up from germline, CDR1 is LGHNT and CDR2 is FRNRAP. The CDR3 length is 14 residues. CDR3 sequence (DNA): TGTGCTAGTGGTTTGGACTCCCCCCGAGATGAGCAGTTCTTC. Residues: CASGLDSPRDEQFF.

The chain combines TRBV7-2 with TRBJ1-2; the D gene is possibly TRBD1 (5 bases). V was cut by 1 base and J by 4 bases, with 13 bases left in between. Germline V lookup: CDR1 SGHTA, CDR2 FQGNSA. The CDR3 is 15 residues long. CDR3 bases: TGTGCCAGCAGCTTAGGTCACGGGGGGGGCTATGGCTACACCTTC. It yields the protein CASSLGHGGGYGYTF.

This chain joins TRBV5-1 and TRBJ1-2; TRBD1 matches at 12 bases. J gave up 5 bases and V 4 bases, and 6 bases lay outside the gene matches. CDR3 size: 15 residues. The germline CDR1 and CDR2 sequences are SGHRS and YFSETQ. The CDR3 bases are TGCGCCAGCAGCGCAGAGGGACAGGGGGCTTATGGCTACACCTTC. Translating gives CASSAEGQGAYGYTF.

The chain recombines TRBV7-2 with TRBJ2-3, with 10 bases matching TRBD1. With V trimmed by 1 base and J by 6 bases, 10 bases remained unmatched. CDR1 and CDR2 (germline): SGHTA, FQGNSA. The CDR3 has 17 residues. CDR3 nucleotide sequence: TGTGCCAGCAGCTTAGGCCGGGACAGGGGAAGGGTTGATACGCAGTATTTT. Translation gives CASSLGRDRGRVDTQYF. The variable domain in full, with the rest retrieved from reference TRBV7-2 and TRBJ2-3, is GAGVSQSPSNKVTEKGKDVELRCDPISGHTALYWYRQSLGQGLEFLIYFQGNSAPDKSGLPSDRFSAERTGGSVSTLTIQRTQQEDSAVYLCASSLGRDRGRVDTQYFGPGTRLTVL.

V and J are TRBV5-1 and TRBJ2-2; 8 bases align to TRBD1. Germline trimming cut 4 bases from V and 4 bases from J; bases unmatched to any gene: 9. The V gene's germline CDR1 is SGHRS and CDR2 YFSETQ. CDR3 length: 16 amino acids. The CDR3 protein is CASSIPPTGGTGELFF. DNA for the CDR3: TGCGCCAGCAGCATCCCCCCAACAGGGGGCACCGGGGAGCTGTTTTTT.

The chain uses TRBV5-1 and TRBJ1-6; D uncertain. V lost 0 bases to trimming and J lost 6 bases, with 10 bases between them. The CDR3 has 15 amino acids. CDR1 and CDR2 from the germline V gene are SGHRS and YFSETQ. CDR3 sequence (DNA): TGCGCCAGCAGCTTGGCCTGGGAGTCTAATTCACCCCTCCACTTT. Translation: CASSLAWESNSPLHF. The full variable domain, its missing parts supplied by reference TRBV5-1 and TRBJ1-6, is KAGVTQTPRYLIKTRGQQVTLSCSPISGHRSVSWYQQTPGQGLQFLFEYFSETQRNKGNFPGRFSGRQFSNSRSEMNVSTLELGDSALYLCASSLAWESNSPLHFGNGTRLTVT.

This clone has only a few counts. The gene calls are TRBV10-3 and TRBJ2-2; tentatively, D is TRBD2 (6 bases). Germline loops: CDR1 ENHRY, CDR2 SYGVKD. This CDR3 region has 16 residues. V was shortened by 10 bases and J by 6 bases, with 24 bases between the two germline ends. The CDR3 here is CATTAEPRGAAGELFF. In DNA form, the CDR3 reads TGTGCCACCACAGCGGAGCCGCGGGGTGCGGCCGGGGAGCTGTTTTTT.

The chain carries TRBV7-2 and TRBJ1-2, with 7 bases that match TRBD1. The CDR3 totals 13 residues. Germline V gene data show CDR1 as SGHTA and CDR2 as FQGNSA. The V segment lost 5 bases and the J segment 2 bases; nucleotides outside the gene matches: 2. The CDR3 DNA reads as TGTGCCAGCAGCCCGACAGGGAACTATGGCTACACCTTC. Translated: CASSPTGNYGYTF. Drawing the rest from reference TRBV7-2 and TRBJ1-2, the complete variable domain is GAGVSQSPSNKVTEKGKDVELRCDPISGHTALYWYRQSLGQGLEFLIYFQGNSAPDKSGLPSDRFSAERTGGSVSTLTIQRTQQEDSAVYLCASSPTGNYGYTFGSGTRLTVV.

The chain recombines TRBV5-1 with TRBJ2-7; 8 positions match TRBD2. The germline CDR1 and CDR2 sequences are SGHRS and YFSETQ. The CDR3 spans 14 residues. V lost 4 bases, J lost 2 bases, and 5 bases stayed unmatched. The CDR3 sequence: CASSPSGGPYEQYF. CDR3 DNA sequence: TGCGCCAGCAGCCCGAGCGGGGGTCCCTACGAGCAGTACTTC.

The chain employs TRBV27 and TRBJ1-2; 9 positions match TRBD1. In germline, CDR1 is MNHEY, CDR2 SMNVEV (reference sequence). This CDR3 comprises 19 residues. The junction had 20 bases not matched to a gene; V was cut back by 5 bases and J by 4 bases. The CDR3 protein is CASSTVLRDREEMRYGYTF. The CDR3 DNA sequence: TGTGCCAGCAGTACCGTACTCCGGGACAGGGAAGAAATGCGCTATGGCTACACCTTC.

This clone appeared a single time. This chain links TRBV2 with TRBJ2-5; 10 bases are a match to TRBD2. The length of the CDR3 is 14 residues. Germline loops: CDR1 SNHLY, CDR2 FYNNEI. Unmatched junction bases numbered 6, after V lost 8 bases and J lost 3 bases. Here the CDR3 reads CASRPSGGEETQYF. CDR3 nucleotides: TGTGCCAGCCGGCCGAGCGGGGGGGAAGAGACCCAGTACTTC.

As to this clone: The same CDR3 is also encoded by other DNA sequences in this sample. The chain has TRBV6-2 or TRBV6-3 and TRBJ2-7; TRBD2 might be the D (5 bases). This CDR3 region has 13 residues. V was pared by 2 bases and J by 2 bases, with 7 bases between. Looked up from germline, CDR1 is MNHEY and CDR2 is SVGEGT. CDR3 region: CASSYSGAYEQYF. As DNA, the CDR3 is TGTGCCAGCAGTTACAGCGGAGCCTACGAGCAGTACTTC.

The genes are TRBV6-2 or TRBV6-3 and TRBJ2-5, with 12 bases identical to TRBD2. The CDR3 spans 14 residues. CDR1 MNHEY and CDR2 SVGEGT come from the germline V gene. V gave up 4 bases and J gave up 8 bases; unmatched junction bases: 5. CDR3 loop: CASSFRLAGETQYF. The CDR3 region has the DNA TGTGCCAGCAGTTTTAGACTAGCGGGAGAAACCCAGTACTTC.